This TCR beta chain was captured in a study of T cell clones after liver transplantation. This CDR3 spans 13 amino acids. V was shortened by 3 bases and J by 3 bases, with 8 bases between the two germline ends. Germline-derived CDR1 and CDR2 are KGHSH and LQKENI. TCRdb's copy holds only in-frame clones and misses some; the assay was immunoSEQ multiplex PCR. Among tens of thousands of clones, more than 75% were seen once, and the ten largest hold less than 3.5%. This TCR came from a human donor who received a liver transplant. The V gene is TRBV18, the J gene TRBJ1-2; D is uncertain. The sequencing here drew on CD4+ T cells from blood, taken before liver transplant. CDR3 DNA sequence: TGTGCCAGCTCACCGGGAGAGGACTATGGCTACACCTTC. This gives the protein CASSPGEDYGYTF.